The 20 T cell receptor beta chains below were found in one sample sequenced in a study of cytomegalovirus exposure and HLA in healthy donors. The study ran its PCR with 60 Vbeta and 13 Jbeta primers. This table comes from immunoSEQ multiplex PCR, and its TCRdb copy is limited to in-frame clones, with some not included. The table lists approximately 160,000 clones, under 70% of them singletons. Sequencing was carried out using PBMCs. These receptors all stem from a woman aged 40 to 55 in good health and CMV-seropositive.

V usage is TRBV6-6 and J usage is TRBJ2-7; 8 bases are shared with TRBD1. The length of the CDR3 is 16 residues. V was clipped by 3 bases and J by 5 bases; unmatched bases: 12. CDR1 is MNHNY and CDR2 is SVGAGI in the germline V gene (reference sequence). CDR3 region: CASSYFPRGLKNEQYF. CDR3 sequence (DNA): TGTGCCAGCAGTTATTTTCCCAGGGGGCTAAAAAACGAGCAGTACTTC.

The chain links TRBV7-2 to TRBJ2-3; D is perhaps TRBD1 (5 bases). This CDR3 is 19 amino acids long. Trimming shortened V by 2 bases and J by 1 base, and 22 bases separated the two germline ends. Germline CDR1 SGHTA, CDR2 FQGNSA. The CDR3 sequence is CASSLFFFIRQGGTDTQYF. The CDR3, as DNA: TGTGCCAGCAGCTTATTCTTCTTTATTAGGCAGGGTGGCACAGATACGCAGTATTTT. Complete variable domain (other parts from reference TRBV7-2 and TRBJ2-3): GAGVSQSPSNKVTEKGKDVELRCDPISGHTALYWYRQSLGQGLEFLIYFQGNSAPDKSGLPSDRFSAERTGGSVSTLTIQRTQQEDSAVYLCASSLFFFIRQGGTDTQYFGPGTRLTVL.

V usage is TRBV11-2 and J usage is TRBJ1-1; no clear D gene. This CDR3 contains 15 residues. The germline V and J ends were trimmed by 6 bases and 0 bases, with 14 bases remaining between them. The V gene's germline CDR1 is SGHAT and CDR2 FQNNGV. CDR3 sequence (DNA): TGTGCCAGCAGTTATTTAGACACCCTGAACACTGAAGCTTTCTTT. Encoded protein: CASSYLDTLNTEAFF.

The chain is built from TRBV6-1 and TRBJ1-5; 9 bases fit TRBD1. The junction had 15 bases not matched to a gene; V was cut back by 4 bases and J by 2 bases. The CDR3 is 19 amino acids. The germline gives CDR1 MNHNS, CDR2 SASEGT. CDR3 protein: CASSGPGQGYPGGNQPQHF. The CDR3 DNA follows: TGTGCCAGCAGTGGACCGGGACAGGGTTACCCAGGCGGCAATCAGCCCCAGCATTTT.

The gene calls are TRBV7-6 and TRBJ1-1; D remains unclear. This CDR3 spans 13 amino acids. Germline CDR1 SGHVS, CDR2 FNYEAQ. V shed 5 bases and J shed 3 bases, with 10 bases lying between them. For the CDR3, the DNA is TGTGCCAGCAGCAATACAGCCTACACTGAAGCTTTCTTT. Translation gives CASSNTAYTEAFF.

J is TRBJ2-1 and V is TRBV18; 8 bases map to TRBD1. CDR3 length: 16 residues. Losses at the gene ends were 0 bases for V and 7 bases for J; bases not matched to a gene: 8. Germline CDR1 and CDR2: KGHSH and LQKENI. The CDR3 sequence is CASSPPGRRGHNEQFF. In nucleotides, the CDR3 is TGTGCCAGCTCACCACCTGGGCGCAGGGGGCATAATGAGCAGTTCTTC.

V usage is TRBV7-3 and J usage is TRBJ2-1; the D gene is possibly TRBD1 (6 bases). Germline values: CDR1 SGHTA, CDR2 FQGTGA. With 4 bases removed from V and 10 bases from J, the gap between germline ends came to 17 bases. The CDR3 contains 14 residues. The CDR3 loop is CASSYPGTPVEQFF. The CDR3, as DNA: TGTGCCAGCAGCTACCCCGGGACACCCGTGGAGCAGTTCTTC.

The chain joins TRBV5-1 to TRBJ2-7; D call uncertain. The CDR3 sequence is 14 residues long. V was trimmed by 2 bases and J by 5 bases, leaving 14 bases between them. The germline V gene has CDR1 SGHRS and CDR2 YFSETQ. The CDR3 here is CASSLDGPRDEQYF. The CDR3 nucleotides read TGCGCCAGCAGCTTAGACGGCCCCCGGGACGAGCAGTACTTC.

The chain employs TRBV7-2 and TRBJ2-7; 8 bases map to TRBD1. CDR1 and CDR2 (germline): SGHTA, FQGNSA. V gave up 0 bases and J gave up 3 bases; unmatched junction bases: 1. The CDR3 runs 14 residues. The CDR3 region is CASSLATGGYEQYF. The CDR3 DNA follows: TGTGCCAGCAGCTTAGCTACAGGGGGCTACGAGCAGTACTTC. The full variable domain, in which reference TRBV7-2 and TRBJ2-7 provide the parts outside the CDR3, is GAGVSQSPSNKVTEKGKDVELRCDPISGHTALYWYRQSLGQGLEFLIYFQGNSAPDKSGLPSDRFSAERTGGSVSTLTIQRTQQEDSAVYLCASSLATGGYEQYFGPGTRLTVT.

The chain uses TRBV13 and TRBJ2-7; TRBD2 agrees at 9 bases. The junction had 6 bases not matched to a gene; V was cut back by 6 bases and J by 0 bases. This CDR3 comprises 15 residues. CDR1 is PRHDT, CDR2 FYEKMQ, per germline (reference sequence). As DNA, the CDR3 is TGTGCCAGCAGGGATAGCGGGAGTGGCTCCTACGAGCAGTACTTC. Its translation is CASRDSGSGSYEQYF. The variable domain in full, completed from reference TRBV13 and TRBJ2-7, reads AAGVIQSPRHLIKEKRETATLKCYPIPRHDTVYWYQQGPGQDPQFLISFYEKMQSDKGSIPDRFSAQQFSDYHSELNMSSLELGDSALYFCASRDSGSGSYEQYFGPGTRLTVT.

A single count supports this clone. J is TRBJ1-5 and V is TRBV6-6; 7 nucleotides agree with TRBD1. V lost 2 bases, J lost 2 bases, and 0 bases stayed unmatched. There are 14 residues in the CDR3. Germline V gene sequence: CDR1 MNHNY, CDR2 SVGAGI (reference sequence). CDR3 protein: CASSYGQGNQPQHF. The CDR3, as DNA: TGTGCCAGCAGTTACGGACAGGGCAATCAGCCCCAGCATTTT.

Written as DNA, the CDR3 is TGCGCCAGCAGCCGGGACTCCGGCCTTGGGCCCCAGCATTTT. It is translated as CASSRDSGLGPQHF. The chain is built from TRBV5-1 and TRBJ1-5; D perhaps matches TRBD1 (5 bases). In germline, CDR1 is SGHRS, CDR2 YFSETQ. The CDR3 has 14 residues. Trimming pared 4 bases from V and 9 bases from J, leaving 17 bases between.

This clone has more than one count but fewer than ten. This chain joins TRBV9 and TRBJ2-1, with 7 bases identical to TRBD1. CDR3 length equals 13 residues. V gave up 3 bases and J gave up 7 bases; unmatched junction bases: 4. Germline V lookup: CDR1 SGDLS, CDR2 YYNGEE. The CDR3 DNA reads as TGTGCCAGCAGCGAGAGGGGGCAGAATGAGCAGTTCTTC. It translates to CASSERGQNEQFF. The full variable domain, its missing parts supplied by reference TRBV9 and TRBJ2-1, is DSGVTQTPKHLITATGQRVTLRCSPRSGDLSVYWYQQSLDQGLQFLIQYYNGEERAKGNILERFSAQQFPDLHSELNLSSLELGDSALYFCASSERGQNEQFFGPGTRLTVL.

This sequence joins TRBV7-2 and TRBJ1-3, with unresolved D. Germline V lookup: CDR1 SGHTA, CDR2 FQGNSA. V was clipped by 5 bases and J by 0 bases, with 14 bases between them. The CDR3 length is 16 residues. CDR3 residues: CASSPLGQDSGNTIYF. CDR3 bases: TGTGCCAGCAGCCCTTTGGGTCAGGACTCTGGAAACACCATATATTTT. The variable domain in full, completed from reference TRBV7-2 and TRBJ1-3, reads GAGVSQSPSNKVTEKGKDVELRCDPISGHTALYWYRQSLGQGLEFLIYFQGNSAPDKSGLPSDRFSAERTGGSVSTLTIQRTQQEDSAVYLCASSPLGQDSGNTIYFGEGSWLTVV.

This clone has a single count. J is TRBJ1-6 and V is TRBV10-3; D is perhaps TRBD1 (6 bases). The germline V gene encodes CDR1 ENHRY and CDR2 SYGVKD. CDR3 size: 15 residues. V lost 2 bases to trimming and J lost 5 bases, with 10 bases between them. The CDR3 loop reads CAISEGQSNNSPLHF. The CDR3 nucleotides read TGTGCCATCAGTGAGGGACAGTCGAATAATTCACCCCTCCACTTT.

The genes are TRBV28 and TRBJ2-6; tentatively, D is TRBD1 (5 bases). The CDR3 contains 17 residues. The V end lost 8 bases, the J end lost 0 bases, and 17 bases lay between the germline ends. Germline CDR1 and CDR2: MDHEN and SYDVKM. CDR3: CASGLLTAFSGANVLTF. The CDR3 nucleotides are TGTGCCAGCGGATTATTGACAGCTTTCTCTGGGGCCAACGTCCTGACTTTC.

The rearrangement uses TRBV28 and TRBJ2-7, with TRBD1 matching 8 bases. Germline CDR1 and CDR2: MDHEN and SYDVKM. This CDR3 contains 14 residues. Trimming took 9 bases from V and 0 from J; bases not matched to a gene: 7. DNA for the CDR3: TGTGCCAGTCAGGACAGGGCCAGCTCCTACGAGCAGTACTTC. Translating it yields CASQDRASSYEQYF.

The V gene is TRBV27, the J gene TRBJ2-7, with 12 positions matching TRBD1. Germline CDR1 and CDR2: MNHEY and SMNVEV (reference sequence). This CDR3 is 17 amino acids long. Germline trimming cut 1 base from V and 7 bases from J; bases unmatched to any gene: 11. The CDR3 bases are TGTGCCAGCAGTTTATTCCTGGGGACAGGGGGCGATCAGGAGCAGTACTTC. Translating it yields CASSLFLGTGGDQEQYF.

The chain joins TRBV20-1 to TRBJ1-2; TRBD1 matches at 7 bases. Germline loops: CDR1 DFQATT, CDR2 SNEGSKA (reference sequence). Unmatched junction bases numbered 1, after V lost 5 bases and J lost 13 bases. CDR3 size: 8 residues. The CDR3 bases are TGCAGTGCTGGGACAGTCACCTTC. Its translation: CSAGTVTF.

The chain links TRBV23-1 to TRBJ2-3; D gene ambiguous. TRBV23-1 is treated as an ORF (open reading frame) with a function not yet certain. This CDR3 is built from 16 residues. V lost 3 bases and J lost 1, with 14 bases in between. CDR3 nucleotides: TGCGCCAGCAGTCACGCAGTCTCTTCTCGCACAGATACGCAGTATTTT. Its protein product is CASSHAVSSRTDTQYF.